The rows below give T cell receptor beta chains drawn from one sample of a study of T cells in Graves' hyperthyroidism and ophthalmopathy. One entry per CDR3 protein, called by TCRdb with MiXCR from the multiplex PCR reads. The sample holds over 700,000 distinct CDR3 sequences, around 20% seen once. The sequenced material came from blood. Source of these receptors: a woman aged 50 to 60 with Graves' hyperthyroidism that later progressed to Graves' ophthalmopathy. CDR3s include the opening cysteine and the closing phenylalanine or tryptophan. D genes are given only for firm matches. Rows may omit the clone size; those that give it use once, few, many or a size class.

J	V	D	size	CDR3	DNA
TRBJ2-1	TRBV15	TRBD2	NA	CATSRGGGGAFNEQFF	TGTGCCACCAGCAGAGGTGGCGGGGGGGCGTTCAATGAGCAGTTCTTC
TRBJ1-1	TRBV5-1	NA	many	CASSLRAGKPSTEAFF	TGCGCCAGCAGCTTGAGGGCAGGGAAGCCGTCCACTGAAGCTTTCTTT
TRBJ2-3	TRBV3-1	NA	few	CASSRGGGGPTDTQYF	TGTGCCAGCAGCCGAGGAGGAGGGGGCCCCACAGATACGCAGTATTTT
TRBJ1-5	TRBV6-1	NA	NA	CASIRSTGADQPQHF	TGTGCCAGCATCCGATCGACAGGTGCCGATCAGCCCCAGCATTTT
TRBJ1-4	TRBV6-1	NA	NA	CASSEPSATNEKLFF	TGTGCCAGCAGTGAACCGTCAGCAACTAATGAAAAACTGTTTTTT
TRBJ2-3	TRBV7-8	NA	many	CASRLGSWASTDTQYF	TGTGCCAGCAGACTAGGCTCCTGGGCTAGCACAGATACGCAGTATTTT
TRBJ1-1	TRBV12-5	NA	many	CASGLRGVNTEAFF	TGTGCTAGTGGCCTGAGAGGGGTTAACACTGAAGCTTTCTTT
TRBJ1-5	TRBV2	TRBD1	many	CASRRAGGSNQPQHF	TGTGCCAGCAGGCGGGCAGGGGGTAGCAATCAGCCCCAGCATTTT
TRBJ1-4	TRBV7-9	NA	NA	CASSDLYLQELFF	TGTGCCAGCAGCGACCTTTATCTACAAGAACTGTTTTTT
TRBJ1-6	TRBV14	NA	NA	CASSQLSHSPLHF	TGTGCCAGCAGCCAATTAAGCCATTCACCCCTCCACTTT
TRBJ2-7	TRBV7-6	NA	NA	CASSGGGEAEQYF	TGTGCCAGCAGCGGAGGGGGGGAGGCCGAGCAGTACTTC
TRBJ2-6	TRBV6-1	NA	few	CASSKSLAGTGANVLTF	TGTGCCAGCAGTAAATCACTGGCGGGGACCGGGGCCAACGTCCTGACTTTC
TRBJ1-5	TRBV29-1	NA	NA	CSVLGGESNQPQHF	TGCAGCGTTCTCGGGGGAGAGAGCAATCAGCCCCAGCATTTT
TRBJ1-1	TRBV10-2	TRBD1	NA	CASSDRGRETEAFF	TGCGCCAGCAGCGACAGGGGGAGAGAAACTGAAGCTTTCTTT
TRBJ1-1	TRBV3-1	NA	NA	CASSQEGVTMNTEAFF	TGTGCCAGCAGCCAAGAAGGAGTGACCATGAACACTGAAGCTTTCTTT
TRBJ1-1	TRBV20-1	NA	many	CSGTEEPGNTEAFF	TGCAGTGGGACAGAAGAACCTGGGAACACTGAAGCTTTCTTT
TRBJ2-1	TRBV12-3/TRBV12-4	TRBD2	many	CASSFWAGGLGNEQFF	TGTGCCAGCAGTTTTTGGGCGGGGGGCCTCGGCAATGAGCAGTTCTTC
TRBJ1-1	TRBV11-2	NA	many	CASSPQLNTEAFF	TGTGCCAGCAGCCCGCAGCTGAACACTGAAGCTTTCTTT
TRBJ1-6	TRBV12-3/TRBV12-4	NA	NA	CASSLASPLHF	TGTGCCAGCAGTTTAGCTTCACCCCTCCACTTT
TRBJ2-3	TRBV3-1	NA	few	CASSHLVLRGGGTDTQYF	TGTGCCAGCAGCCATCTGGTTCTTCGAGGAGGGGGCACAGATACGCAGTATTTT
TRBJ2-5	TRBV19	NA	few	CASSGEFGETQYF	TGTGCCAGTAGTGGAGAGTTTGGGGAGACCCAGTACTTC
TRBJ1-1	TRBV19	NA	few	CASSIDQARMNTEAFF	TGTGCCAGTAGTATAGATCAAGCCAGGATGAACACTGAAGCTTTCTTT
TRBJ2-3	TRBV15	NA	NA	CATSRGGDWTDTQYF	TGTGCCACCAGCAGAGGGGGGGATTGGACAGATACGCAGTATTTT
TRBJ1-2	TRBV12-3/TRBV12-4	NA	NA	CASSPLTTPYGYTF	TGTGCCAGCAGTCCTTTGACAACTCCCTATGGCTACACCTTC
TRBJ2-2	TRBV6-1	NA	few	CASSSTGPATGELFF	TGTGCCAGCAGTTCGACAGGTCCCGCGACCGGGGAGCTGTTTTTT
TRBJ2-3	TRBV15	NA	many	CATSWLGGGGYTDTQYF	TGTGCCACCAGCTGGCTGGGCGGAGGGGGCTATACAGATACGCAGTATTTT
TRBJ1-5	TRBV27	NA	NA	CASRLEVNQPQHF	TGTGCCAGCAGGCTCGAGGTCAATCAGCCCCAGCATTTT
TRBJ1-5	TRBV7-9	TRBD1	many	CASSSVGTGGFQPQHF	TGTGCCAGCAGCTCCGTGGGGACAGGGGGTTTTCAGCCCCAGCATTTT
TRBJ1-5	TRBV12-3/TRBV12-4	TRBD1	many	CASSGQGRGGNQPQHF	TGTGCCAGCAGTGGACAGGGGCGCGGTGGCAATCAGCCCCAGCATTTT
TRBJ1-1	TRBV6-1	NA	few	CASRIRRGLNTEAFF	TGTGCCAGCAGAATCCGCAGGGGCCTGAACACTGAAGCTTTCTTT
TRBJ2-6	TRBV7-2	NA	NA	CASSLAGDPASGANVLTF	TGTGCCAGCAGCTTAGCAGGGGACCCAGCCTCTGGGGCCAACGTCCTGACTTTC
TRBJ1-2	TRBV27	NA	NA	CASSSPLGGYTF	TGTGCCAGCAGTTCCCCGCTGGGGGGCTACACCTTC
TRBJ1-6	TRBV10-1	NA	many	CASSTGNSPLHF	TGCGCCAGCAGCACAGGGAATTCACCCCTCCACTTT